This TCR beta chain is from a study of cytomegalovirus exposure and HLA in healthy donors. The donors were members of the roughly 120-subject validation cohort (separate from the roughly 670-subject first cohort). The germline V gene encodes CDR1 WSHSY and CDR2 SAAADI. The germline V and J ends were trimmed by 5 bases and 5 bases, with 28 bases remaining between them. This CDR3 contains 18 residues. Points from the study as a whole: TCR beta chains numbering approximately 150 were designated cytomegalovirus-associated. The finding came from a later analysis; first-cohort TCR clusters tended to co-occur in the roughly 120 validation repertoires.

In regard to this clone: Antigen specificity is unknown.

Generated by immunoSEQ multiplex PCR, the TCRdb table keeps only in-frame clones and is missing some. The sample has 250,000 to 400,000 clones; 88% are singletons. The material sequenced was PBMCs. This TCR was recovered from a man under 40 in good health and CMV-seronegative. The chain recombines TRBV10-2 with TRBJ2-7, with D perhaps matching TRBD2 (5 bases). CDR3: CASSLVTSSPGIFNEQYF. The CDR3 coding sequence is TGCGCCAGCAGTCTAGTAACCTCATCCCCGGGAATTTTCAACGAGCAGTACTTC.